Sequencing of this T cell receptor beta chain was carried out in a study of T-cell reconstitution after alpha-beta-depleted transplantation in children. Study conclusions and caveats: Several hundred expanded graft clones reportedly supplied alpha-beta T cells about two months after transplant. At the one-year point after transplant, T-cell counts and TCRbeta diversity were found to come mostly from T cells that had been newly produced. Surviving recipient T cells and thymic progenitors underlay high day-60 TCRbeta diversity in some patients.

The CDR3 has 15 residues. V was clipped by 5 bases and J by 0 bases, with 14 bases between them. Germline values: CDR1 MDHEN, CDR2 SYDVKM. Unique molecular identifiers tagged the TCRbeta library. Each CDR3 protein is one row after TCRdb ran MiXCR on the PCR reads. Of some 350,000 distinct CDR3 sequences listed, around 15% were seen once; the top ten hold around two fifths. This clonotype was seen more than once but under ten times. Its antigen is not identified. Sequenced material: PBMCs, mostly from graft donor cells, taken 360 days after TCRalphabeta/CD19-depleted stem cell transplant. This chain connects TRBV28 to TRBJ2-7; the D is unclear. The TCR was taken from a male patient aged 2-10 years who had a stem cell transplant for acute lymphoblastic leukemia, so the T cells may come from the graft donor. CDR3 nucleotide sequence: TGTGCCAGCAGTACCCTTTTTGGCAGCTCCTACGAGCAGTACTTC. As protein: CASSTLFGSSYEQYF.